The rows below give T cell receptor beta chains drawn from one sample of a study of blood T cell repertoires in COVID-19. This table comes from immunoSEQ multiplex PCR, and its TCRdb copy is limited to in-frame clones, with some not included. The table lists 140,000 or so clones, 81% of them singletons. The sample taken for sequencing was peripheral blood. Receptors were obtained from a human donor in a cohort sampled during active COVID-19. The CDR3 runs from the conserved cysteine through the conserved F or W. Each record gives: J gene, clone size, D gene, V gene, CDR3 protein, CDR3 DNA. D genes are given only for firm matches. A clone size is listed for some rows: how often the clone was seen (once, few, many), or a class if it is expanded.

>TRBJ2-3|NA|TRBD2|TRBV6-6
CASCNSGRELDTQYF
TGTGCCAGCTGCAATAGCGGGAGAGAGTTGGATACGCAGTATTTT
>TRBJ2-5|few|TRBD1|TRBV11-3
CASSLVGGDETQYF
TGTGCCAGCAGCTTAGTAGGGGGCGATGAGACCCAGTACTTC
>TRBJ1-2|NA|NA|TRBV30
CAWSFSGHPSNGYTF
TGTGCCTGGAGCTTTTCCGGACACCCCTCGAATGGCTACACCTTC
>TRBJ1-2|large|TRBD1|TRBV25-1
CATRQDRGGYTF
TGTGCCACCCGGCAGGACAGGGGTGGCTACACCTTC
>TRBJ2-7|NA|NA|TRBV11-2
CASSFNTQYYEQYF
TGTGCCAGCAGCTTCAATACACAATACTACGAGCAGTACTTC
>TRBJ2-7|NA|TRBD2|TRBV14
CASSQRGSTYEQYF
TGTGCCAGCAGCCAGCGCGGGAGCACCTACGAGCAGTACTTC
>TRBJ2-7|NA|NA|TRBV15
CATSSRAGYEQYF
TGTGCCACCAGCAGCAGGGCCGGGTACGAGCAGTACTTC
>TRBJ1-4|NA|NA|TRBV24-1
CATSDSYNEKLFF
TGTGCCACCAGTGACAGTTATAATGAAAAACTGTTTTTT
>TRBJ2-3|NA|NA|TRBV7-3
CASSLYAGSTDTQYF
TGTGCCAGCAGCCTCTACGCGGGTAGCACAGATACGCAGTATTTT
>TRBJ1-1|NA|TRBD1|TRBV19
CASSIVGKGARDTEAFF
TGTGCCAGTAGTATAGTAGGTAAGGGGGCGCGAGACACTGAAGCTTTCTTT
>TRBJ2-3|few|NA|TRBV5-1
CASSPTSVSDTDTQYF
TGCGCCAGCAGCCCAACGTCGGTGAGCGACACAGATACGCAGTATTTT
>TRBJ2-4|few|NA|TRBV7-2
CASSPTPVDSKNIQYF
TGTGCCAGCAGCCCCACGCCGGTGGACAGCAAAAACATTCAGTACTTC
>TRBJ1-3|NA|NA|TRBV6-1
CASSERKGQGIRPGNTIYF
TGTGCCAGCAGTGAAAGGAAGGGGCAGGGAATCAGACCCGGAAACACCATATATTTT
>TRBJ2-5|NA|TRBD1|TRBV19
CASSINMWDRRHHQETQYF
TGTGCCAGTAGTATAAACATGTGGGACAGGAGGCACCACCAAGAGACCCAGTACTTC
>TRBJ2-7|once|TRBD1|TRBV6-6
CASSPGGGYEQYF
TGTGCCAGCAGTCCAGGGGGCGGCTACGAGCAGTACTTC
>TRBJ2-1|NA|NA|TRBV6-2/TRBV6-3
CASSYRGGRAPWSFF
TGTGCCAGCAGTTACCGAGGAGGGAGAGCGCCCTGGTCGTTCTTC
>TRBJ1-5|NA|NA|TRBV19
CASSGRAGARNQPQHF
TGTGCCAGTAGTGGGCGGGCAGGGGCCCGCAATCAGCCCCAGCATTTT
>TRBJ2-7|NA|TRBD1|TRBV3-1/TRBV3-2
CASSQGVGQGREQYF
TGTGCCAGCAGCCAAGGGGTGGGACAGGGTCGTGAGCAGTACTTC
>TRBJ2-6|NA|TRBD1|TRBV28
CASSRTGAPSGANVLTF
TGTGCCAGCAGCCGGACAGGGGCTCCCTCTGGGGCCAACGTCCTGACTTTC
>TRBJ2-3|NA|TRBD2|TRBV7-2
CASSHRGASGKGADTQYF
TGTGCCAGCAGCCATCGTGGGGCTAGCGGGAAGGGGGCAGATACGCAGTATTTT
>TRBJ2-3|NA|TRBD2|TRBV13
CASSTRLAGGRGDTQYF
TGTGCCAGCAGCACCAGACTAGCGGGAGGCCGGGGAGATACGCAGTATTTT
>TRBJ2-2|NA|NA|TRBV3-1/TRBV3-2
CASSQAWANTGELFF
TGTGCCAGCAGCCAAGCCTGGGCCAACACCGGGGAGCTGTTTTTT
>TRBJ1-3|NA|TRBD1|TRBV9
CASSATTTGRGSGNTIYF
TGTGCCAGCAGCGCAACAACGACAGGGAGAGGATCTGGAAACACCATATATTTT
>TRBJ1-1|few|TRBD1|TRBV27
CASSSLRQGSKAFF
TGTGCCAGCAGTTCCCTGAGACAGGGAAGCAAAGCTTTCTTT
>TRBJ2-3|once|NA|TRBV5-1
CASSAQPQGSADTQYF
TGCGCCAGCAGCGCACAACCCCAGGGGAGCGCAGATACGCAGTATTTT
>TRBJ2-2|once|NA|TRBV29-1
CSVNIRDGTLNSANTGELFF
TGCAGCGTTAACATACGCGACGGGACACTTAACTCCGCGAACACCGGGGAGCTGTTTTTT
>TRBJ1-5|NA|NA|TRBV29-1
CSASGAGDQPQHF
TGCAGCGCCAGTGGGGCGGGGGATCAGCCCCAGCATTTT
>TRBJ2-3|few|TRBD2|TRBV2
CASSEGGGPADTQYF
TGTGCCAGCAGTGAAGGGGGAGGGCCCGCAGATACGCAGTATTTT
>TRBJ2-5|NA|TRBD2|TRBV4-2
CASSQVGLLAGGLNQETQYF
TGTGCCAGCAGCCAAGTCGGGCTCCTAGCGGGAGGCCTTAACCAAGAGACCCAGTACTTC
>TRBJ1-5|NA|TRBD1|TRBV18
CASSPGTEQPQHF
TGTGCCAGCTCACCGGGGACAGAGCAGCCCCAGCATTTT
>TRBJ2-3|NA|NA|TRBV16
CASSQSRTNVDTQYF
TGTGCCAGCAGCCAATCCCGGACTAACGTGGATACGCAGTATTTT
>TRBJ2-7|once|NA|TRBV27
CASRMRGTTFSYEQYF
TGTGCCAGCCGGATGAGGGGGACCACATTCTCCTACGAGCAGTACTTC
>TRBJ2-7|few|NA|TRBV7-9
CASGTRLSYEQYF
TGTGCCAGCGGGACTCGCCTCTCCTACGAGCAGTACTTC
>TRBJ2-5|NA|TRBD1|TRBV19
CASSVQGLGTQYF
TGTGCCAGTAGTGTACAGGGGCTAGGGACCCAGTACTTC
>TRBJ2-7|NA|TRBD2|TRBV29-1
CSAGTSSYEQYF
TGCAGCGCCGGGACTAGCAGCTACGAGCAGTACTTC
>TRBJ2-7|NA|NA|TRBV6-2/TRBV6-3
CASSYSGGEQYF
TGTGCCAGCAGTTACTCGGGGGGTGAGCAGTACTTC
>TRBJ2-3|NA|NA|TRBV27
CASSTTTQGTDTQYF
TGTGCCAGCAGCACCACTACCCAAGGCACAGATACGCAGTATTTT
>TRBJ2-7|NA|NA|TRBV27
CASSFNLQGYHEQYF
TGTGCCAGCAGTTTTAATCTGCAGGGCTATCACGAGCAGTACTTC
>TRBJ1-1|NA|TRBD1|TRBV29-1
CSGRDRGLNTEAFF
TGCAGCGGACGAGACAGGGGGCTGAACACTGAAGCTTTCTTT
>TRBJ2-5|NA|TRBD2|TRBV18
CASSLAGASEETQYF
TGTGCCAGCTCACTAGCGGGAGCGTCTGAAGAGACCCAGTACTTC
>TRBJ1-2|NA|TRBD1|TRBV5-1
CASSLTGGMRNNYGYTF
TGCGCCAGCAGCTTGACAGGGGGCATGCGGAATAACTATGGCTACACCTTC
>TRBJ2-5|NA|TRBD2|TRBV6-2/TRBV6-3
CASSLAGVSGETQYF
TGTGCCAGCAGCTTAGCGGGAGTATCGGGAGAGACCCAGTACTTC
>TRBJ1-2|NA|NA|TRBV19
CASSRRWGEANYGYTF
TGTGCCAGTAGCCGACGATGGGGGGAAGCTAACTATGGCTACACCTTC
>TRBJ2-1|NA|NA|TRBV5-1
CASSYLGQGLLAGAVGSNEQFF
TGCGCCAGCAGCTACCTGGGACAGGGGTTACTAGCGGGGGCGGTGGGGTCCAATGAGCAGTTCTTC
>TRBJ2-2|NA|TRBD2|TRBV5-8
CASSSTGLAGGTGELFF
TGTGCCAGCAGCTCAACGGGACTAGCGGGAGGGACCGGGGAGCTGTTTTTT
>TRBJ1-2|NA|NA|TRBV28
CASSLSASRYGYTF
TGTGCCAGCAGTTTATCGGCCAGCAGGTATGGCTACACCTTC
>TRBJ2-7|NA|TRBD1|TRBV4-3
CASSQDLTGGIYEQYF
TGCGCCAGCAGCCAAGATCTCACAGGGGGAATCTACGAGCAGTACTTC
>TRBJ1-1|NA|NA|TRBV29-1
CSVGAGLYTEAFF
TGCAGCGTTGGTGCGGGGTTGTACACTGAAGCTTTCTTT
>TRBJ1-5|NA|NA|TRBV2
CASSDGAGVYQPQHF
TGTGCCAGCAGCGACGGGGCAGGGGTCTATCAGCCCCAGCATTTT
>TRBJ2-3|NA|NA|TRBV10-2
CASSGFDERNTDTQYF
TGCGCCAGCAGCGGGTTCGATGAGCGGAACACAGATACGCAGTATTTT
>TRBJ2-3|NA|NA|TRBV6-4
CASSGSANLADLDTQYF
TGTGCCAGCAGTGGTTCGGCCAACCTAGCCGACCTAGATACGCAGTATTTT